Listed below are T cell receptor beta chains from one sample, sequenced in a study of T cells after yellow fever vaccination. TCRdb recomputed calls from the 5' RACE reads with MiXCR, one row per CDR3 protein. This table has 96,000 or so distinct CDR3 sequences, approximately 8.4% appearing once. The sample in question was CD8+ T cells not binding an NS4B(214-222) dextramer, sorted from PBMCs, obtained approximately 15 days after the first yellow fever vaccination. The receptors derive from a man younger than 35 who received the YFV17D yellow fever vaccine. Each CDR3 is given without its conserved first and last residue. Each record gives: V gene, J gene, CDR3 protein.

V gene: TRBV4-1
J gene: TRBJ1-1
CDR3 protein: ASSFQGGTEAF

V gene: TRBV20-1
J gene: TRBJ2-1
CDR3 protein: SAEPRDRGWNEQF

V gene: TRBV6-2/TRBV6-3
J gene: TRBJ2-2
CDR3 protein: ASRLDLQGPGELF

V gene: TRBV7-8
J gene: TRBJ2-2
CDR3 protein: ASSPTGTGNTGELF

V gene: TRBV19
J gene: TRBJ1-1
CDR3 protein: ASSTGGFATEAF

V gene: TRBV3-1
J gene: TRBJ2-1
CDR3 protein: ASSQVSGGPYNEQF

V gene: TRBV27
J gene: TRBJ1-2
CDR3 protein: ASSPVGFFLRDGYT

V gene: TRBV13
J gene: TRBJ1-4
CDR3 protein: ASSLSGEIEKLF

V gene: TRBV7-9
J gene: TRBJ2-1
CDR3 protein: ASSSPARDSNPHEQF

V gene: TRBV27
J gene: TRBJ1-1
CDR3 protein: ASRIQGASTEAF

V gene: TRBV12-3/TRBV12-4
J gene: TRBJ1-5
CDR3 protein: ASSSQDRYSNQPQH

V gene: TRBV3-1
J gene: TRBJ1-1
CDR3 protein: ASSQVGVNTEAF

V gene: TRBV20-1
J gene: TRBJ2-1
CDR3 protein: SATLLAGEYEQF

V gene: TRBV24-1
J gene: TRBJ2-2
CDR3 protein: ATSALTGNTGELF

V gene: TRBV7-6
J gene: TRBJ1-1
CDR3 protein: ASSLMTGANTEAF

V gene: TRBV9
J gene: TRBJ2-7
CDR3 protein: ASSPGTPLHYEQY

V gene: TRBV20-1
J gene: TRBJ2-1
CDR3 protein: SAIGESSYNEQF

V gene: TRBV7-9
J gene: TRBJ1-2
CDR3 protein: ASSLAAGRANYGYT

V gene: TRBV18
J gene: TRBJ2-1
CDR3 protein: ASSPTGTGEYNEQF

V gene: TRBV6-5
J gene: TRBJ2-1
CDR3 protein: ASSYSSQGTYNEQF

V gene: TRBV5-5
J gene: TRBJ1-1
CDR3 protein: ASSLVGTRAEAF

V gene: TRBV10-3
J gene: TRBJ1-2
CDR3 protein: AISGSGTGLEANYGYT

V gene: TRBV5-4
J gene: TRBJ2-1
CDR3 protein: ASSLATLTSGGASNEQF